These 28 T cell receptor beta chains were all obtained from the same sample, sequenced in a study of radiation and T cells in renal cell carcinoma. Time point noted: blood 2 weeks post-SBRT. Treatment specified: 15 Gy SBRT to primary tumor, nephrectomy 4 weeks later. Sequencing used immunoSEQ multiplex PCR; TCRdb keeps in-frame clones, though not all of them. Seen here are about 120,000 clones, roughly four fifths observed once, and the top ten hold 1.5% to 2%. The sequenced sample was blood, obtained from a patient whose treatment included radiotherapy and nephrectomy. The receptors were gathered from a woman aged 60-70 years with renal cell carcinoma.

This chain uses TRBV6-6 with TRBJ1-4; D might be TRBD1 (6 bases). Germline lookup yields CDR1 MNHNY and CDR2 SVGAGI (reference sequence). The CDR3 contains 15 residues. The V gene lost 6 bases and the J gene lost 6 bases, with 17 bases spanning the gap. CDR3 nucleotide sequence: TGTGCCAGCAGCCACCGGGGGGCTCAATATGAAAAACTGTTTTTT. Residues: CASSHRGAQYEKLFF.

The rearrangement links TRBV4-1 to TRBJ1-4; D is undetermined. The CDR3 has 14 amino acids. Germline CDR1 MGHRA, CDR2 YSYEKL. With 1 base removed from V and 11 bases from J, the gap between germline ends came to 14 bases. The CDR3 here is CASSQVIRERKLFF. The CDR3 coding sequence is TGCGCCAGCAGCCAAGTCATCCGCGAGCGGAAACTGTTTTTT.

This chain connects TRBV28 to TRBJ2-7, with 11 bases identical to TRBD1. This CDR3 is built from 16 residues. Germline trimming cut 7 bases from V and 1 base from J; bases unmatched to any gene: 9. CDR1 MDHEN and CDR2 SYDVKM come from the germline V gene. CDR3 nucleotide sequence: TGTGCCAGCACCGGACAGGGGGCTTATCTATCCTACGAGCAGTACTTC. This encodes CASTGQGAYLSYEQYF.

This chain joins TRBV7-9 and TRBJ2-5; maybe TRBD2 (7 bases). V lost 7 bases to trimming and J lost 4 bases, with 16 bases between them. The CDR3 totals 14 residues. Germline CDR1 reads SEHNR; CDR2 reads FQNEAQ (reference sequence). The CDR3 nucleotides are TGTGCCAGCACGAGGGGGGGTTTCGCAGAGACCCAGTACTTC. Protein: CASTRGGFAETQYF.

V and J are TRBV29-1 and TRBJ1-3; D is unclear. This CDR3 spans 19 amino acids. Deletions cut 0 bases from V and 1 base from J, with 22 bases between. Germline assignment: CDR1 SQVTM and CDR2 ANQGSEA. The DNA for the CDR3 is TGCAGCGTTGAAGATCTCCACACCTCCAAGGCTGTATCTGGAAACACCATATATTTT. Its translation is CSVEDLHTSKAVSGNTIYF.

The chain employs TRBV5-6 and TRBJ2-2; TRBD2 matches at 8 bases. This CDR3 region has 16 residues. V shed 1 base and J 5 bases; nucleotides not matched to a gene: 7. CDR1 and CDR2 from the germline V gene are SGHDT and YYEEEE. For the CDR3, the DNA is TGTGCCAGCAGCTTGCGACTAGCGATGGGGACCGGGGAGCTGTTTTTT. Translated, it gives CASSLRLAMGTGELFF.

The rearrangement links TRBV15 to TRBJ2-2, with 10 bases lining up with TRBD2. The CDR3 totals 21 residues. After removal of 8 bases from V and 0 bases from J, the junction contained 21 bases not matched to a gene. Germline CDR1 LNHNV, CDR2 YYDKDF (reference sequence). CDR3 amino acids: CATRVLRLAGTTVANTGELFF. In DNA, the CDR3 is TGTGCCACCCGCGTTTTGAGACTAGCGGGTACGACGGTTGCGAACACCGGGGAGCTGTTTTTT. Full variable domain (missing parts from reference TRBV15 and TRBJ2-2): DAMVIQNPRYQVTQFGKPVTLSCSQTLNHNVMYWYQQKSSQAPKLLFHYYDKDFNNEADTPDNFQSRRPNTSFCFLDIRSPGLGDTAMYLCATRVLRLAGTTVANTGELFFGEGSRLTVL.

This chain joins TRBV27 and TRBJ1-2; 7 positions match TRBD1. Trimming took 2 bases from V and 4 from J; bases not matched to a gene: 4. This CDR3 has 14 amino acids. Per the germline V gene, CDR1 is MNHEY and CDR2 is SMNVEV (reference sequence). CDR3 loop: CASSLRGQPYGYTF. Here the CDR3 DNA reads TGTGCCAGCAGTTTAAGGGGACAGCCCTATGGCTACACCTTC.

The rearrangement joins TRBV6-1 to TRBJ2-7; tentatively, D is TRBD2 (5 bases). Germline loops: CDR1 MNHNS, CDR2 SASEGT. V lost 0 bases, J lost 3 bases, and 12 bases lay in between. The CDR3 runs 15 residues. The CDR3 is CASSEAAGRIYEQYF. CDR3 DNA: TGTGCCAGCAGTGAAGCTGCGGGTCGCATCTACGAGCAGTACTTC.

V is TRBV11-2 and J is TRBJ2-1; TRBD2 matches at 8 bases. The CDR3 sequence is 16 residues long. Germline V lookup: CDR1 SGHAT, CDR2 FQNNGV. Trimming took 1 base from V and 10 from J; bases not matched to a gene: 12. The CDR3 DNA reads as TGTGCCAGCAGCTTAGGGTCAGCGGGGGCCCTCCAGGAGCAGTTCTTC. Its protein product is CASSLGSAGALQEQFF.

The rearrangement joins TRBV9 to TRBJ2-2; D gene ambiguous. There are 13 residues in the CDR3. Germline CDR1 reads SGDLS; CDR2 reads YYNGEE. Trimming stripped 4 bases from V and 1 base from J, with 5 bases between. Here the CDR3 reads CASSRENTGELFF. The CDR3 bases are TGTGCCAGCAGCAGGGAGAACACCGGGGAGCTGTTTTTT. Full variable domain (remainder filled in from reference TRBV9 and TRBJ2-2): DSGVTQTPKHLITATGQRVTLRCSPRSGDLSVYWYQQSLDQGLQFLIQYYNGEERAKGNILERFSAQQFPDLHSELNLSSLELGDSALYFCASSRENTGELFFGEGSRLTVL.

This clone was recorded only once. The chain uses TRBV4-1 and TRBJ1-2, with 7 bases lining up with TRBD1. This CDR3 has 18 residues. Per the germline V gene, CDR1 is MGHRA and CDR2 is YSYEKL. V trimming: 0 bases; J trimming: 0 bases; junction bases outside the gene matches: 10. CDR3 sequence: CASSQEHRDRNSNYGYTF. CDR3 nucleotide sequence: TGCGCCAGCAGCCAAGAACACCGGGACAGAAATTCTAACTATGGCTACACCTTC.

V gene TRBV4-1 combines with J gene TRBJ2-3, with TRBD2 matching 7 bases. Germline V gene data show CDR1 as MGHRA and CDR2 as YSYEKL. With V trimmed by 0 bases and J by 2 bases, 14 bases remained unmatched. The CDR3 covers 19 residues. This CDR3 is CASSQDLGRIQRDTDTQYF. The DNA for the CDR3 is TGCGCCAGCAGCCAAGATCTTGGAAGGATCCAGCGGGACACAGATACGCAGTATTTT.

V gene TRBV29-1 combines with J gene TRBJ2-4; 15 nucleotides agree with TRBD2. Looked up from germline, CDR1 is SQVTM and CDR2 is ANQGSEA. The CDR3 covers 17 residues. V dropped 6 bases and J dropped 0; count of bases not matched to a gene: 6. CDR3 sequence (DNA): TGCAGCGTAAACCTGGGACTAGCGGGGGGAGCCAAAAACATTCAGTACTTC. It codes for CSVNLGLAGGAKNIQYF.

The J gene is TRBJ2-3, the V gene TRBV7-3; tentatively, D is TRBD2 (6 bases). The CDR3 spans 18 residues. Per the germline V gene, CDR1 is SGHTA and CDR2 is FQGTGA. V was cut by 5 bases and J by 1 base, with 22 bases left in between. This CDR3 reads CASSGLLHGSGGTDTQYF. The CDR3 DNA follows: TGTGCCAGCAGCGGCCTCCTTCATGGGTCGGGGGGCACAGATACGCAGTATTTT.

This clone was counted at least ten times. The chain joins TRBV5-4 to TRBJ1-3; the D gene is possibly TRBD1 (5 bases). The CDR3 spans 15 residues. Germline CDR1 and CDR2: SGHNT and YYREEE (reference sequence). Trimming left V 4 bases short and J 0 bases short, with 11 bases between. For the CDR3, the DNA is TGTGCCAGCAGCCCAGGGATCAGCTCTGGAAACACCATATATTTT. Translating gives CASSPGISSGNTIYF.

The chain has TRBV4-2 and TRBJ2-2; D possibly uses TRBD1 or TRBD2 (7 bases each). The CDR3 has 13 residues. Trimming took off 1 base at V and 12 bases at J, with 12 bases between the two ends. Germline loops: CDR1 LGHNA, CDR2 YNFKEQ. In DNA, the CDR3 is TGTGCCAGCAGCCAAGGGGGAGGGGGCCAGCTGTTTTTT. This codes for CASSQGGGGQLFF.

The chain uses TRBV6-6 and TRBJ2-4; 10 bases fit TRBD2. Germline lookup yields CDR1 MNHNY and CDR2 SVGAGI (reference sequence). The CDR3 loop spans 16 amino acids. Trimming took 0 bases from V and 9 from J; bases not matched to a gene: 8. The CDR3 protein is CASSYSSQRGGGIQYF. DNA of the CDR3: TGTGCCAGCAGTTACTCTTCCCAGCGGGGGGGTGGCATTCAGTACTTC.

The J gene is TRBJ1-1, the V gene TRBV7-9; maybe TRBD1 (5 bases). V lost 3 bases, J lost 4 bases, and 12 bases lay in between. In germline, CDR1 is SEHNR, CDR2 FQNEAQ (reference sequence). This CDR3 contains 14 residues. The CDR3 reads CASSFAGPLTEAFF. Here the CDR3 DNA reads TGTGCCAGCAGCTTTGCAGGGCCCCTCACTGAAGCTTTCTTT. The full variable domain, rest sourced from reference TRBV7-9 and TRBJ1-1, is DTGVSQNPRHKITKRGQNVTFRCDPISEHNRLYWYRQTLGQGPEFLTYFQNEAQLEKSRLLSDRFSAERPKGSFSTLEIQRTEQGDSAMYLCASSFAGPLTEAFFGQGTRLTVV.

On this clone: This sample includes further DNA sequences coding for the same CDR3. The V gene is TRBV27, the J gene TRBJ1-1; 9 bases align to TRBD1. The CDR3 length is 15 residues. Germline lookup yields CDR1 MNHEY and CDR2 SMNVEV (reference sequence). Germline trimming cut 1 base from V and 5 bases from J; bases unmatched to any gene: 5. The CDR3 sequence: CASSLLTGGRTEAFF. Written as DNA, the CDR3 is TGTGCCAGCAGTTTATTGACAGGGGGAAGAACTGAAGCTTTCTTT.

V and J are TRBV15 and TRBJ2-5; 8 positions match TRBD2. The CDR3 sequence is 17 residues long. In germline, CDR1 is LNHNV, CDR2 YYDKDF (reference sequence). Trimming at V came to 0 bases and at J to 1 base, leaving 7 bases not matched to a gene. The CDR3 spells CATSREVPSGFQETQYF. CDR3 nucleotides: TGTGCCACCAGCAGAGAAGTTCCTAGCGGGTTCCAAGAGACCCAGTACTTC.

The CDR3 reads CASSLGTGGWTAEAFF. The CDR3 bases are TGTGCCAGCAGCTTAGGGACAGGGGGCTGGACCGCTGAAGCTTTCTTT. This chain uses TRBV7-2 with TRBJ1-1; TRBD1 matches 11 bases. V gave up 1 base and J gave up 6 bases; unmatched junction bases: 7. Germline V lookup: CDR1 SGHTA, CDR2 FQGNSA. This CDR3 is built from 16 residues. The complete variable domain, with remaining parts taken from reference TRBV7-2 and TRBJ1-1, reads GAGVSQSPSNKVTEKGKDVELRCDPISGHTALYWYRQSLGQGLEFLIYFQGNSAPDKSGLPSDRFSAERTGGSVSTLTIQRTQQEDSAVYLCASSLGTGGWTAEAFFGQGTRLTVV.

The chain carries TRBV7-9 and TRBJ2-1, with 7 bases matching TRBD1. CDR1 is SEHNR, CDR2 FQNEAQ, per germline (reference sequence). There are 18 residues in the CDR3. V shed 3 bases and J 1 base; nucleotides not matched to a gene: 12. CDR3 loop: CASSFGRGRVLSYNEQFF. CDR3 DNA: TGTGCCAGCAGCTTCGGTAGGGGGCGCGTCTTATCCTACAATGAGCAGTTCTTC.

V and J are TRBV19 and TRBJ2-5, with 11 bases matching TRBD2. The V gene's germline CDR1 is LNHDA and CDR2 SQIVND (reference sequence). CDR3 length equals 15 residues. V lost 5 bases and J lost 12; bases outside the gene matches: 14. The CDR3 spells CASSPPTSGAVKKYF. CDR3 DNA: TGTGCCAGTAGTCCCCCGACTAGCGGGGCCGTGAAAAAGTACTTC.

CDR3 sequence reads: CASSIGVGEQYF. DNA of the CDR3: TGTGCCAGTAGTATCGGCGTTGGCGAGCAGTACTTC. V is TRBV19 and J is TRBJ2-7; no definite D call. The CDR3 length is 12 residues. The V end lost 3 bases, the J end lost 6 bases, and 9 bases lay between the germline ends. The germline V gene encodes CDR1 LNHDA and CDR2 SQIVND (reference sequence).

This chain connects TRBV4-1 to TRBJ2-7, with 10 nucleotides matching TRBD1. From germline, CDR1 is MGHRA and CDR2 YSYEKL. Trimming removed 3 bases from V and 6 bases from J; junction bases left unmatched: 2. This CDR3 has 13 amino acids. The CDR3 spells CASSHGQGGEQYF. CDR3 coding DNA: TGCGCCAGCAGCCATGGACAGGGGGGCGAGCAGTACTTC.

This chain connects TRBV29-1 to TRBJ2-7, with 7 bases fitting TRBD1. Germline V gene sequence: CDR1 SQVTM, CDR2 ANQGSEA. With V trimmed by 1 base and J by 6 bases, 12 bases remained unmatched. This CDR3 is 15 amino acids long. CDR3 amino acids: CSVEGEDRAWGEQYF. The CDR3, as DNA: TGCAGCGTTGAAGGGGAAGACAGGGCTTGGGGCGAGCAGTACTTC.

In nucleotides, the CDR3 is TGCAGCGTTATAGGGGGCAGCTCCTACGAGCAGTACTTC. Residues: CSVIGGSSYEQYF. The rearrangement links TRBV29-1 to TRBJ2-7; the match to TRBD1 covers 7 bases. Germline loops: CDR1 SQVTM, CDR2 ANQGSEA. The CDR3 covers 13 residues. The trim removed 5 bases at V and 0 bases at J, leaving 4 bases unmatched.